This T cell receptor (beta chain) was sequenced in a study of blood T cell repertoires in COVID-19 (TCRdb year 2020). Background for the entire study: Samples covering the acute and convalescent phases of COVID-19 were provided by collaborators in the United States, Italy and Spain. The prospective study material was composed of cDNA or gDNA derived from T cells, B-cell-depleted T cells, or PBMCs. The dataset comprised deeply sampled blood TCRbeta repertoires from subjects exposed to, actively infected with, or recovered from COVID-19. The repertoires were released in a freely available public database intended as a resource for research on the immune response to SARS-CoV-2. The samples were drawn from the first 160 participants of the ongoing ImmuneRACE study and from 1,254 subjects provided by 6 global collaborators. Nearly every sample came with metadata listing a de-identified subject ID, COVID-19 status, age in years and sex. Where HLA class I and class II types were available, the types were taken from metadata supplied by the sample provider, not from assay-based typing. Findings and caveats that apply to the study as a whole: How much clinical and demographic metadata was included differed by source and by participant, and the metadata was provided uncurated.

CDR1 and CDR2 are drawn from the germline V gene: MGHRA, YSYEKL. Between the V and J ends, shortened by 1 base and 0 bases respectively, the junction contains 7 bases. Its CDR3 holds 15 amino acids, cysteine through phenylalanine. The DNA shown is the 45-base CDR3, in frame from base 1. TCRbeta CDR3 regions were amplified from genomic DNA using the immunoSEQ Assay, a bias-controlled multiplex PCR. From the authors' description of their analysis: Nucleated cell counts per sample were estimated from amplification of reference gene primers within the assay. To quantify the absolute abundance of each unique TCRbeta CDR3 rearrangement, sequence reads were collapsed and filtered. For each sample, productive Simpson clonality was calculated by taking the square root of Simpson's diversity index across productive rearrangements. TCRdb stores this immuneACCESS table with in-frame sequences only. Part of the clones is absent; in the studies checked, under half of the shortfall reflects unresolved V genes, and no reason is known for the rest. The V and J calls and clone size come from that table; D and trimming were worked out from the DNA. The sample profile shows about 270,000 clones; approximately 91% of them were found once. The ten biggest clones cover under 2.5% of the sample.

This clone was detected many times. What antigen it recognizes has not been identified. No base quality information exists; no much larger clone differs at one position. Collaborating institutions collected whole blood in K2EDTA tubes following their own protocols. Collaborator samples were shipped for TCRbeta analysis as frozen whole blood, isolated PBMCs, or DNA extracted from either sample type. This TCR was recovered from a man aged 50-60 years with acute or convalescent COVID-19. The sample taken for sequencing was peripheral blood. The chain is assembled from TRBV4-1 and TRBJ1-5, and possibly TRBD1, on 5 matching bases. The nucleotide sequence is TGCGCCAGCAGCCAAGGGACAATTAGCAATCAGCCCCAGCATTTT. The encoded protein is CASSQGTISNQPQHF.